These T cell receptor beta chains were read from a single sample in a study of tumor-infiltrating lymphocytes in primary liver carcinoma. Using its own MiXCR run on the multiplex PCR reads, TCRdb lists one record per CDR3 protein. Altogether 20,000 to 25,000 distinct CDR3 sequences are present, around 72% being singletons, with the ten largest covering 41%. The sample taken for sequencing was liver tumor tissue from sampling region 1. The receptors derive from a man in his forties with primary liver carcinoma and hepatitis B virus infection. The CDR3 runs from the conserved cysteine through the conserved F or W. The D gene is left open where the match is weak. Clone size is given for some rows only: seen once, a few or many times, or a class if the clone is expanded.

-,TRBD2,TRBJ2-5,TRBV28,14,TGTGCCAGCAGCCAGCTTAGCGGGACAAGGACCCAGTACTTC,CASSQLSGTRTQYF
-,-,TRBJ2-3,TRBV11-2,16,TGTGCCAGCAGCCGACAACCTATCAACCTCACAGATACGCGGTATTTT,CASSRQPINLTDTRYF
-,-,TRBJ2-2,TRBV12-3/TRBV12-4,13,TGTGCCAGCAGTAGCTACTCCACCGGGGAGCTATTTTTT,CASSSYSTGELFF
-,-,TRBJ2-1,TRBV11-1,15,TGTGCCAGCATTTTAACCGGGACAACCTACAGTGAGCAGTTCTTC,CASILTGTTYSEQFF
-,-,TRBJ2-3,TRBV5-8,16,TGTGCCAGCAGCTTCAATAACGGGAGTCTCTCAGATACGCAGTATTTT,CASSFNNGSLSDTQYF
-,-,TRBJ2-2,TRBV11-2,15,TGTGCCAGGAGCTATGCGGGATCGAATACCGGGGAGCTGTTTTTT,CARSYAGSNTGELFF
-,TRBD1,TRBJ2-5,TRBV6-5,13,TGTTCCAGCAGTATCAACAGGGGGCTGACCCAGTACTTC,CSSSINRGLTQYF
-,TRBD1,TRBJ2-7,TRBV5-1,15,TGCACCAGCAGCTTAAGGGACAGGGAGCTGTACGAGCAGTACTTC,CTSSLRDRELYEQYF
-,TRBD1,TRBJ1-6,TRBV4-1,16,TGCGCCAGTGGTCACCACCTACAGGGGGCGGATTCACCCCTCCACTTT,CASGHHLQGADSPLHF
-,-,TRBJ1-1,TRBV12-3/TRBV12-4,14,TGTGCCAACACCCCTTATAGGGGACATACTGAAGCTTTCTTT,CANTPYRGHTEAFF
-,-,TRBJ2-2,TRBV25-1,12,TGTGACAACAGCTTGAACACCGGGGAGCTGTTTTTT,CDNSLNTGELFF
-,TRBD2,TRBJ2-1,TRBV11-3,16,TGTACCAGCAGCTTATCAGGGACTAGCGGGAGAGGTGGGCAGTTCTTC,CTSSLSGTSGRGGQFF
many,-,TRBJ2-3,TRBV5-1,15,TGCGCCAGCAGCCTTCAGCAACCTAGCACAGATACGCAGTATTTT,CASSLQQPSTDTQYF
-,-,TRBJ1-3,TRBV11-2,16,TGTGCCAGCAGCTTGTCAGGGGTCAGCTCTGGAAACACCGAGTATTTT,CASSLSGVSSGNTEYF
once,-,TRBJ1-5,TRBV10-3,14,TGTGCCATCAGTGAATATGAGGGTGATCAGCCCCAGCTTTTT,CAISEYEGDQPQLF
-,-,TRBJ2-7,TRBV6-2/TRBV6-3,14,TGCGCCAGCAGTTACCGAAGGGGGGTGAGGGAGCAGCACTTC,CASSYRRGVREQHF
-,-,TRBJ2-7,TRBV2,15,TGTGCCAGCAGTGAGAACAGAGCGGTCTCCGGCGAGCAGTACTTC,CASSENRAVSGEQYF
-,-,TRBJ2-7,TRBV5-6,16,TGTGCCAGCAGCTTCAAGACTAGTGGGAGACACATCGAGCAGTACTTC,CASSFKTSGRHIEQYF
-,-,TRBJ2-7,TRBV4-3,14,TGCGCCAGCAGCCAAGATCGGGAGACTCCCGAGCAGTACTTC,CASSQDRETPEQYF
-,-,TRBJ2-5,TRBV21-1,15,TGTGTCAGCAGGAAAGAGGGGAAATGGAGGGAGACCCAGTACTTC,CVSRKEGKWRETQYF
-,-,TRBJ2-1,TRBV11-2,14,TGTGCCAACAGCTTATACCGGCTAGCTAGTGAGCAGTTATTC,CANSLYRLASEQLF
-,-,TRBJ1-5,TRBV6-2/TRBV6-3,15,TGTGCCAGCAGTTACTCCATACAGACCCAGTGGCCCCAGCATTTT,CASSYSIQTQWPQHF
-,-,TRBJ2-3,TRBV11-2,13,TGTGCCAGCAGCTCCTACCTCACAGATACGCAGTATTTT,CASSSYLTDTQYF
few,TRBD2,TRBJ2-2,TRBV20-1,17,TGCAGTGTTAGGACCGGGACTAGCGGTTGGAATACCGGGGAGCTGTTTTTT,CSVRTGTSGWNTGELFF
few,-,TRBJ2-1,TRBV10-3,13,TGTGCCATCAACCTGGACCTGGTCAATGAGCAGTTCTTC,CAINLDLVNEQFF
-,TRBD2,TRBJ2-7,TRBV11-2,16,TGTGCCAGCAGCTTAGATGGGTTTAGCGGGAGGCACGAGCAGTACTTC,CASSLDGFSGRHEQYF
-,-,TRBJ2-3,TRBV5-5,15,TGTGCCAGCAGCTTGCATCAGGCGCCCGCAGATACGCAGTATTTT,CASSLHQAPADTQYF
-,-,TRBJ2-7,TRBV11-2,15,TGTGCCAGCATCTTAGTTCCGGGACGGGGGGCGGTGCAGTACTTC,CASILVPGRGAVQYF
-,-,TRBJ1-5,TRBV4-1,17,TGCGCCAGCAACCAACAAATGATACTTTATAGCAATCAGCACCAGCATTTT,CASNQQMILYSNQHQHF
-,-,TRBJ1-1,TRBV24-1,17,TGTACCGCCAGTGATTTGCGGCGGCAGGTTATGAACACTGAAGCTTTCTTT,CTASDLRRQVMNTEAFF
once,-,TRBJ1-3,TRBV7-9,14,TGTGTCAGCAGCTCGGAGACTAATGGAAACACCATATATTTT,CVSSSETNGNTIYF
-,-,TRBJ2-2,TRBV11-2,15,TGTGCCAGCAGCTTTGGGCAACCGAACACCCGGGAGCTGTTTTTT,CASSFGQPNTRELFF
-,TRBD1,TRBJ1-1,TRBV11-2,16,TGTACCTGCAGCCCACCCAGGGGGTTGGTGAACACTGAAGCTTTCTTT,CTCSPPRGLVNTEAFF
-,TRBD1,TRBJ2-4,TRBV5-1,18,TGCGCCAGCAGCTTGGGAAGGGTCGGGACAGGGGGCACAAGCATTCAGTACTTC,CASSLGRVGTGGTSIQYF
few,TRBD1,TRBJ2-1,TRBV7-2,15,TGTGCCAGCAGCGCTCCGGGACAGGGTGGCAATGAGCAGTTCTTC,CASSAPGQGGNEQFF
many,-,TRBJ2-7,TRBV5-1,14,TGCGCCAGCAGCGTGGGACGAGGGCACTACGAGCTGTACTTC,CASSVGRGHYELYF
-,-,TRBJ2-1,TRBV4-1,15,TGCGCCTGCAGCCCACTCGGTAACAATAACAATGAGCAGTTCTTC,CACSPLGNNNNEQFF
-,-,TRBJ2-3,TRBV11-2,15,TGTGTCAGCAGTTTACCCGGACCGGGGCCGGATACACAGTATTTT,CVSSLPGPGPDTQYF
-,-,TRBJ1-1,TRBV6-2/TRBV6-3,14,TGTGCCATCAGTTACCCAGAGTTGAACACTGACGCTTTCTTT,CAISYPELNTDAFF
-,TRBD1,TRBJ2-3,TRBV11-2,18,TGTGCCTGCAGCTTAGTCGGAGGGACAGGGGGCAAAACAGATACGCAGTATTTT,CACSLVGGTGGKTDTQYF
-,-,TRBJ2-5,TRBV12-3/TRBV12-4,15,TGTGACAGCAGCACCTACCCCGGGAGCGAAGAGACCCAGTACTTT,CDSSTYPGSEETQYF
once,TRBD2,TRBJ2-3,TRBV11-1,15,TGTGCCAGCAGTTTAGTAGCGGGGCCTTCAGATACGCAGTATTTT,CASSLVAGPSDTQYF
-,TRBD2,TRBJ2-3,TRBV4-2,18,TGTGCCAGCAGCCAAGAAGGACTAGTGGAAGGTTCCATAGATACGCAGTATTTT,CASSQEGLVEGSIDTQYF
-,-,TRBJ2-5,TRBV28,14,TGTGCCAACAACCCGTCGACAGGAGAAGAGAGCCAGTACTTC,CANNPSTGEESQYF
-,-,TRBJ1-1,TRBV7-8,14,TGTGCCAGGAGCCCCCCGCGGGGTAACACTGAAGCTTCCTTT,CARSPPRGNTEASF
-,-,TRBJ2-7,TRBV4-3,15,TGCTCCAGCAGCCAAGATCGGGGGACTCCCTACGAGCAATACTTC,CSSSQDRGTPYEQYF
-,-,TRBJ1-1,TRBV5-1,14,TGCGCCGGGAGCTTCTGGACGGAGGACACTGAAGCTTTCTTT,CAGSFWTEDTEAFF
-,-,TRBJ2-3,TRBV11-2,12,TGTGTCAGCAACGCCAGCACAGATACGCACTATTTT,CVSNASTDTHYF
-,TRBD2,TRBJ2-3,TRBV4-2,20,TGTGCCAGCAGCCATACCCCGGGACTAGATGTTAGAGGGGGCACAGATACGCAGTATTTT,CASSHTPGLDVRGGTDTQYF
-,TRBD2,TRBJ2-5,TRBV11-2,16,TGTGCCAGCAGCCTAACTCCTGACGGGGGGAAAGAGAGCCAGTATTTC,CASSLTPDGGKESQYF
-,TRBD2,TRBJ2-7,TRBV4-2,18,TGTGCCAGCGGAGGAAAACCGGGACTAGCGGGAGGGCCACACGGGCAGTACTTC,CASGGKPGLAGGPHGQYF
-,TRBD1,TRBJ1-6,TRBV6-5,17,TGTGCCAGCAGTTACTGTGGGACAGGGATAGTTGGCTCACCCCTCCACTTT,CASSYCGTGIVGSPLHF